A single sample gave rise to the 2 T cell receptor beta chains below, sequenced in a study of blood T cell repertoires in COVID-19. The assay was immunoSEQ multiplex PCR, and TCRdb's table has in-frame clones only and misses some. The repertoire has about 64,000 clones, around 80% of them found once; the top ten carry about 6%. The material sequenced was peripheral blood. These receptors all stem from a woman aged 55-70 years with acute or convalescent COVID-19.

This sequence joins TRBV5-6 and TRBJ1-1; 7 nucleotides agree with TRBD1. Germline V gene data show CDR1 as SGHDT and CDR2 as YYEEEE. Unmatched junction bases numbered 13, after V lost 7 bases and J lost 4 bases. The CDR3 contains 15 residues. CDR3 coding DNA: TGTGCCAGCTCTCAATTAGACAGGGAAGTCACTGAAGCTTTCTTT. Its protein is CASSQLDREVTEAFF.

The chain links TRBV9 to TRBJ2-1, with TRBD1 identical over 7 bases. V trimming: 1 base; J trimming: 7 bases; junction bases outside the gene matches: 5. The CDR3 extends over 14 amino acids. CDR1 is SGDLS, CDR2 YYNGEE, per germline. The chain's CDR3 is CASSVSRGYNEQFF. The CDR3 coding sequence is TGTGCCAGCAGCGTATCCAGGGGGTATAATGAGCAGTTCTTC.